This T cell receptor beta chain emerged from a study of TET2 disruption in CD19-targeted CAR T cells (dated by TCRdb to 2016 to 2018). In the study overall: The number of samples was determined by the original clinical trial design and by which samples were available, and no additional inclusion criteria were applied. Beyond this particular receptor, the publication reports: The conclusions about the patient's CAR T cells were based on extensive analysis of only one subject.

Deep sequencing of the TCR beta chain was done using the immunoSEQ assay. The authors' pipeline ran thus. Only productive TCR beta rearrangements went into calculating clonotype frequencies. As stored in TCRdb, this immuneACCESS dataset retains in-frame rearrangements with V and J assigned. A fraction of the clones does not appear; measured against another copy, unresolved V genes explain less than half of the discrepancy, and the remainder lacks a known reason. V and J calls and clone size are given by that table; D and trimming were obtained from the DNA. The sample's table lists a count of 25,000 or so clones. Roughly 1.8% of the sample is in the top ten clones. Read against the paper, the sample's treatment or condition label means: autologous CTL019 cells: CD19 CAR with 4-1BB and CD3 zeta domains. The CD19 CAR incorporated TCR zeta and 4-1BB costimulatory signaling domains. Leukapheresis was used to collect the T cells for CTL019 manufacturing from peripheral blood. The DNeasy Blood and Tissue Kit was used to extract genomic DNA from pre-infusion T cells, peripheral blood, or sorted post-infusion T cells.

Notes on this clone: Its target antigen remains unknown. The read falls 3 residues short of the CDR3 end, and the missing part is taken from the germline J gene.

The germline V gene yields KGHSH for CDR1 and LQKENI for CDR2. From the cysteine up to the phenylalanine, the CDR3 has a length of 14 residues. The DNA covers only part of the CDR3, 33 bases in frame from base 1. The clonotype originates from a man in his 70s with chronic lymphocytic leukemia. The starting material was CD8- CAR+ T cells sorted from cultured blood T cells, obtained for CD19 CAR T cell therapy. In light of the paper, this sample's cell subset or site label describes: CD8-negative CAR-positive T cells from the infusion product. The receptor chain draws on TRBV18 and TRBJ1-2; the D gene is perhaps TRBD1, from 6 matching bases. The CDR3 in this case is CASSPLGGGYDYTF. The DNA read from the CDR3 is TGTGCCAGCTCACCACTGGGAGGGGGATACGAC.